This is a list of T cell receptor beta chains from one sample in a study of CD8+ T cells in alopecia areata. Here immunoSEQ multiplex PCR was the method, and the copy in TCRdb shows in-frame clones only, minus some. The sample carries over 95,000 clones, more than 55% recorded once. The starting material was CD8+ T cells sorted from blood, obtained at week 4, from a patient treated with tofacitinib. The source is a human donor with alopecia areata. The CDR3 runs from the conserved cysteine through the conserved F or W. The D gene is left open where the match is weak. Only some rows state a clone size, as once, few, many or a class for expanded clones.

>TRBJ2-1|NA|TRBD2|TRBV4-1
TGCGCCAGCAGCCAAGATGGGCTAGCGGGAAATGAGCAGTTCTTC
CASSQDGLAGNEQFF
>TRBJ2-5|once|NA|TRBV15
TGTGCCACCAGCAGAGATAGAGGGGGGCGGGAGACCCAGTACTTC
CATSRDRGGRETQYF
>TRBJ2-7|NA|NA|TRBV29-1
TGCAGCGTTGTCGGCCAGGCCTACGAGCAGTACTTC
CSVVGQAYEQYF
>TRBJ2-5|NA|NA|TRBV7-9
TGTGCCAGCAGCTCGGAAGAGACCCAGTACTTC
CASSSEETQYF
>TRBJ2-2|once|TRBD1|TRBV28
TGTGCCAGCAGTTCAGTTACAGGGGATCCGGGCACCGGGGAGCTGTTTTTT
CASSSVTGDPGTGELFF
>TRBJ1-2|NA|NA|TRBV29-1
TGCAGCGTTGTGAGGCAGGGCAACTATGGCTACACCTTC
CSVVRQGNYGYTF
>TRBJ2-1|NA|NA|TRBV7-2
TGTGCCAGCAGCTCCGTATTCTCCGGCGATGAGCAGTTCTTC
CASSSVFSGDEQFF
>TRBJ1-6|NA|NA|TRBV27
TGTGCCAGACGTCGGCAGGGGATGCCACCCCTCCACTTT
CARRRQGMPPLHF
>TRBJ2-1|NA|TRBD1|TRBV7-3
TGTGCCAGCAGCCGACAGGGCGTTGGGGGAAATGAGCAGTTCTTC
CASSRQGVGGNEQFF
>TRBJ2-1|once|NA|TRBV30
TGTGCCTGGAGTGTCGGGGCTAGCTGCGAGTTCTTC
CAWSVGASCEFF
>TRBJ2-1|few|NA|TRBV4-3
TGCGCCAGCAGCCAAGATGTAGCAAATGAGCAGTTCTTC
CASSQDVANEQFF
>TRBJ2-7|once|NA|TRBV13
TGTGCCAGCAGCTTAGCAGGGACCTACGAGCAGTACTTC
CASSLAGTYEQYF
>TRBJ2-1|NA|NA|TRBV27
TGTGCCAGCAGTAGCGGGACATCCTACAATGAGCAGTTCTTC
CASSSGTSYNEQFF
>TRBJ2-1|few|NA|TRBV4-1
TGCGCCAGCAGCCATAGCCCTCTTAGCGGTGAGCAGTTCTTC
CASSHSPLSGEQFF
>TRBJ1-2|NA|NA|TRBV21-1
TGTGCCAGAGGGACAGGGGCATATGGCTACACCTTC
CARGTGAYGYTF
>TRBJ1-4|few|TRBD1|TRBV2
TGTGCCAGCAGTGGGGGGACAGGAGTCATCGGACTGTTTTTT
CASSGGTGVIGLFF
>TRBJ2-7|many|TRBD1|TRBV7-9
TGTGCCAGCAGCTTCGGGACAGGGCTCTCCTACGAGCAGTACTTC
CASSFGTGLSYEQYF
>TRBJ2-7|few|TRBD1|TRBV15
TGTGCCACCAGCAGGGACCCCGGGACAGGGTCTTCCGAGCAGTACTTC
CATSRDPGTGSSEQYF
>TRBJ2-2|NA|NA|TRBV5-4
TGTGCCAGCAGCTCGGAGGCCGGGGAGCTGTTTTTT
CASSSEAGELFF
>TRBJ1-5|few|NA|TRBV29-1
TGCAGCGTTGAGGAAGGGAGCAATCAGCCCCAGCATTTT
CSVEEGSNQPQHF
>TRBJ2-3|NA|NA|TRBV4-1
TGCGCCAGCAGCCAAGCGTATTCTATCCATACGCAGTATTTT
CASSQAYSIHTQYF
>TRBJ2-5|NA|NA|TRBV28
TGTGCCAGCAGTTACGGACAGGGAGGGGAGACCCAGTACTTC
CASSYGQGGETQYF
>TRBJ2-2|few|NA|TRBV29-1
TGCAGCGTTGAACTTGGGGGCGCAGACACCGGGGAGCTGTTTTTT
CSVELGGADTGELFF
>TRBJ1-2|once|NA|TRBV5-6
TGTGCCAGCAGCTTGGTGAGGGCAGCCGAAAACTATGGCTACACCTTC
CASSLVRAAENYGYTF
>TRBJ2-3|NA|TRBD2|TRBV5-1
TGCGCCACGCAACTAGCGGGAGGCGGGGATACGCAGTATTTT
CATQLAGGGDTQYF
>TRBJ1-1|NA|NA|TRBV7-6
TGTGCCAGCAGGGACCGACAGAGCAACACTGAAGCTTTCTTT
CASRDRQSNTEAFF
>TRBJ2-4|NA|NA|TRBV10-3
TGTGCCATCAGTCCATGGGGGGTGGACAAAAACATTCAGTACTTC
CAISPWGVDKNIQYF
>TRBJ2-7|few|NA|TRBV7-2
TGTGCCAGCAGCTCAACAGGACAGATTTTTTCCTACGAGCAGTACTTC
CASSSTGQIFSYEQYF
>TRBJ2-5|NA|NA|TRBV30
TGTGCCTGGAGGGGGTTAGAAGAGACCCAGTACTTC
CAWRGLEETQYF
>TRBJ2-7|NA|NA|TRBV25-1
TGTGCCAGCAGTGAAGACAGAGGGATCTACGAGCAGTACTTC
CASSEDRGIYEQYF
>TRBJ2-3|NA|TRBD2|TRBV4-2
TGTGCCAGCAGCACCGATAGTGCGGGGGGGCCTTCAGATACGCAGTATTTT
CASSTDSAGGPSDTQYF
>TRBJ1-4|NA|NA|TRBV7-9
TGTGCCAGCAGCTTTATAATCGGTGAAAAACTGTTTTTT
CASSFIIGEKLFF
>TRBJ2-7|NA|NA|TRBV5-1
TGCGCCAGCAGCTTGTTCGAAGGAGGAGAATTTTACGAGCAGTACTTC
CASSLFEGGEFYEQYF
>TRBJ2-1|NA|TRBD2|TRBV18
TGTGCCAGCTCACCATACACTCTACTACTAGCGGTATACAATGAGCAGTTCTTC
CASSPYTLLLAVYNEQFF
>TRBJ2-4|NA|NA|TRBV19
TGTGCCAGTAGTAAACTGACCCCAGGGGGAGGAACCAAAAACATTCAGTACTTC
CASSKLTPGGGTKNIQYF
>TRBJ2-7|NA|TRBD1|TRBV29-1
TGCAGCGTCCTTGCCGGGACAGGGGGCTACGAGCAGTACTTC
CSVLAGTGGYEQYF
>TRBJ1-2|NA|TRBD1|TRBV19
TGTGCCAGTACCGCGGGACAGGGGGAGGTTAACTATGGCTACACCTTC
CASTAGQGEVNYGYTF
>TRBJ2-1|NA|TRBD2|TRBV2
TGTGCCAGCAGTGAAGGTAGCGGGAGTTTCCACAATGAGCAGTTCTTC
CASSEGSGSFHNEQFF
>TRBJ2-1|NA|NA|TRBV27
TGTGCCAGCAGTAGGGGTAGGGAGCAGTTCTTC
CASSRGREQFF
>TRBJ2-1|few|NA|TRBV7-2
TGTGCCAGCAGCTTAGTTGGGGGGCCGGGCGATGAGCAGTTCTTC
CASSLVGGPGDEQFF
>TRBJ2-5|NA|NA|TRBV5-1
TGCGCCAGCAGCCCGGGGACCGTAGGGCTGCTTCAAGAGACCCAGTACTTC
CASSPGTVGLLQETQYF
>TRBJ2-1|NA|NA|TRBV19
TGTGCCAGTAGTACCGACAAGACGAGAAGCAGGGCTCCCTACAATGAGCAGTTCTTC
CASSTDKTRSRAPYNEQFF
>TRBJ2-5|NA|TRBD1|TRBV6-5
TGTGCCAGCAGTTCCACAGGGGGCCAAGAGACCCAGTACTTC
CASSSTGGQETQYF
>TRBJ2-5|few|TRBD2|TRBV30
TGTGCCTACTCTACTAGCGGGAGGTGGGAGACCCAGTACTTC
CAYSTSGRWETQYF
>TRBJ2-1|NA|TRBD1|TRBV5-6
TGTGCCAGCAGCTTACTAACCAGGGGGAGCTCCTACAATGAGCAGTTCTTC
CASSLLTRGSSYNEQFF
>TRBJ2-7|NA|TRBD1|TRBV7-3
TGTGCCAGCAGCGTTACACAGGGGAACTGGGCCTACGAGCAGTACTTC
CASSVTQGNWAYEQYF
>TRBJ2-1|NA|TRBD2|TRBV5-1
TGCGCCAGCAGCGGCGGGACTAACGCCAATGAGCAGTTCTTC
CASSGGTNANEQFF
>TRBJ2-3|NA|TRBD2|TRBV27
TGTGCCAGCAGGACCGGACTAGCTGGCACAGATACGCAGTATTTT
CASRTGLAGTDTQYF
>TRBJ1-2|NA|TRBD1|TRBV4-1
TGCGCCAGCAGCCAAGGGGTAGACAGGGACTATGGCTACACCTTC
CASSQGVDRDYGYTF
>TRBJ2-7|few|NA|TRBV5-6
TGTGCCAGCAGTCCTGAGGCAGCCTACGAGCAGTACTTC
CASSPEAAYEQYF
>TRBJ2-7|NA|NA|TRBV13
TGTGCCAGCAGCTCTTCCTACGAGCAGTACTTC
CASSSSYEQYF
>TRBJ2-5|NA|TRBD2|TRBV29-1
TGCAGCGTTGAAGAAACTAGCGGGAGAAAAGAGACCCAGTACTTC
CSVEETSGRKETQYF
>TRBJ1-1|NA|NA|TRBV23-1
TGCGCCAGCAGGGGGGCCGGAAACCCGAACACTGAAGCTTTCTTT
CASRGAGNPNTEAFF
>TRBJ1-1|NA|NA|TRBV20-1
TGCAGTGCTAGACTCCACAGTGAAGCTTTCTTT
CSARLHSEAFF
>TRBJ2-3|NA|TRBD2|TRBV27
TGTGCCAGCAGGGGCGGGGGGACAGATACGCAGTATTTT
CASRGGGTDTQYF
>TRBJ2-1|NA|NA|TRBV27
TGTGCCAGCAGTCTGGACCGCTCCTACAATGAGCAGTTCTTC
CASSLDRSYNEQFF